Presented here are 2 T cell receptor beta chains from one specimen sequenced in a study of human T cells and chemical hapten exposure (dated by TCRdb to the early 2020s). Receptor amplification or capture employed RACE. Instrument on record: NextSeq 500. The raw public reads went through TCRdb reprocessing: fastp at Q25, MiXCR clone calling, in-frame beta chains kept. Identical CDR3 proteins give one entry, which carries the most common genes and DNA. For this sample there are around 67,000 distinct CDR3 sequences; 8.5% to 9% appear just once. Together, the top ten hold under 3.5% of the sample. What the time point label conveys for this sample: patch test 2, 6 weeks after DPC sensitization. The sample's treatment or condition label, in plain terms: therapeutic diphenylcyclopropenone sensitization with weekly scalp DPC. The specimen comprised whole blood, sampled in connection with sensitization to the hapten diphenylcyclopropenone (DPC). The receptors here all came from a woman between 45 and 65 years old with alopecia areata. Some clones in this sample may be carry-over from other donors' samples.

The CDR3: CATKEGYEQFF. DNA for the CDR3: TGTGCCACCAAAGAAGGATATGAGCAGTTCTTC. The V and J genes are TRBV12-3 or TRBV12-4 and TRBJ2-1; D gene ambiguous. The CDR3 sequence is 11 residues long. With 10 bases removed from V and 8 bases from J, the gap between germline ends came to 12 bases.

This clonotype was counted a few times. V and J are TRBV10-2 and TRBJ2-3; 8 bases line up with TRBD2. The length of the CDR3 is 16 residues. The germline gives CDR1 WSHSY, CDR2 SAAADI. V was clipped by 7 bases and J by 5 bases; unmatched bases: 14. The CDR3 loop is CASKSSGGGTVDTQYF. The CDR3 DNA reads as TGCGCCAGCAAGAGTTCCGGGGGGGGCACGGTAGATACGCAGTATTTT.